This TCR beta chain was captured in a study of vaccination and CD4 T cells after COVID-19. Overall study context: Diagnosis preceded the drawing of post-COVID samples by a median around 95 days (range 35 to 161).

Once obtained from cultured CD4+ T cells, the DNA was sequenced using the Oncomine TCR Beta short-read assay. Scientists extracted genomic DNA from CD4+ T cells grown in culture. TCRdb called the PCR reads again in MiXCR, with one record for every CDR3 protein. The table shows about 25,000 distinct CDR3 sequences, with 43% occurring only once. Treatment given: roughly nine-day PBMC culture with coronavirus spike peptide pools or control peptides (ViraFEST assay). Once peptide pools had expanded antigen-specific T cells, ViraFEST sequenced TCRs. Upon completion of 9 to 10 days of culture, CD4+ T cells were isolated via negative selection. Points on this clonotype: Its antigen is unidentified. The junction and the germline gene differ at one end; a read error may be behind it.

This CDR3 has 15 amino acids. Germline-derived CDR1 and CDR2 are MNHEY and SVGAGI. The TCR comes from a human donor who had recovered from COVID-19. The chain joins TRBV6-5 to TRBJ2-3; 8 nucleotides line up with TRBD2. Sequences were obtained from CD4+ T cells from blood, cultured in vitro. The CDR3 DNA reads as TGTGCCAGCAGTTACAATGCGGGGGGCACGGATACGCAGTATTTT. Protein: CASSYNAGGTDTQYF.